The T cell receptor (beta chain) described here comes from a study of OX40 agonist ivuxolimab in advanced cancers. The wider study: Patient treatment consisted of intravenous ivuxolimab administration every 2 weeks at 0.01 to 10 mg/kg. The study, taken as a whole, reports: Some nonresponders additionally presented with little normalized T-cell clonal expansion.

Data came from immunoSEQ multiplex PCR; TCRdb stores just in-frame clones and leaves some out. The table lists just over 20,000 clones, more than 75% of them singletons. On this clone: Its antigen is not identified.

Germline V gene sequence: CDR1 SGHKS, CDR2 YYEKEE (reference sequence). This CDR3 has 13 amino acids. V was cut by 0 bases and J by 2 bases, with 6 bases left in between. The V and J genes are TRBV5-5 and TRBJ2-7; D is unclear. The origin of this receptor is an adult with an advanced solid tumor such as melanoma, head and neck, liver or kidney cancer. The input for sequencing was CD4+ or CD8+ T cells sorted from blood, taken in a trial of the OX40 agonist ivuxolimab. Written as DNA, the CDR3 is TGTGCCAGCAGCTTGGGGGGTACCTACGAGCAGTACTTC. It yields the protein CASSLGGTYEQYF.